The 22 T cell receptor beta chains presented below share a single source sample, sequenced in a study of cytomegalovirus exposure and HLA in healthy donors. Both 60 Vbeta primers and 13 Jbeta primers went into the PCR. Profiling relied on immunoSEQ multiplex PCR, and the TCRdb table lists in-frame clones only, not all of them. The data show 150,000 to 200,000 clones, 80% to 90% seen once. Sequencing was performed on PBMCs. Receptor source: a man aged 18 to 29 in good health and CMV-seropositive.

The chain recombines TRBV29-1 with TRBJ1-1; TRBD1 might be the D (5 bases). From germline, CDR1 is SQVTM and CDR2 ANQGSEA. The CDR3 is 15 amino acids. Trimming left V 1 base short and J 5 bases short, with 17 bases between. The DNA for the CDR3 is TGCAGCGTTGAAGTACGGGGGAGTTCGCGAACTGAAGCTTTCTTT. Amino acid sequence: CSVEVRGSSRTEAFF.

Only one count was recorded for this clone. The chain links TRBV13 to TRBJ2-3; a possible D gene is TRBD1 (6 bases). In germline, CDR1 is PRHDT, CDR2 FYEKMQ (reference sequence). The CDR3 runs to 16 residues. Trimming pared 3 bases from V and 0 bases from J, leaving 13 bases between. For the CDR3, the DNA is TGTGCCAGCAGCTTGCCCGGGACACCCAGCACAGATACGCAGTATTTT. Translation: CASSLPGTPSTDTQYF.

V gene TRBV7-9 combines with J gene TRBJ2-7, with TRBD1 matching over 9 bases. V trimming: 5 bases; J trimming: 7 bases; junction bases outside the gene matches: 9. Germline V CDR1 and CDR2: SEHNR, FQNEAQ (reference sequence). The CDR3 covers 14 residues. The CDR3 DNA is TGTGCCAGCAGCCCTTCGGACAGGGGCCGAGAGCAGTACTTC. Protein: CASSPSDRGREQYF.

This chain uses TRBV2 with TRBJ2-7; 12 bases align to TRBD2. J lost 1 base, V lost 6 bases, and 4 bases had no gene match. This CDR3 is built from 15 residues. The germline V gene encodes CDR1 SNHLY and CDR2 FYNNEI. In DNA form, the CDR3 reads TGTGCCAGCAGGCTAGCGGGGGGGCCGTCCTACGAGCAGTACTTC. Its protein is CASRLAGGPSYEQYF.

V is TRBV18 and J is TRBJ2-5; 9 bases are shared with TRBD1. Matching the DNA end better, TRBJ2-7 makes the J call doubtful. This CDR3 spans 16 amino acids. In germline, CDR1 is KGHSH, CDR2 LQKENI. As DNA, the CDR3 is TGTGCCAGCTCACCGATGCATGGACAGGGGACCTACGAGCAGTACTTC. Translating it yields CASSPMHGQGTYEQYF.

V is TRBV7-9 and J is TRBJ1-5; D unclear. The germline V gene encodes CDR1 SEHNR and CDR2 FQNEAQ (reference sequence). V lost 5 bases and J 9 bases, leaving 8 bases between the germline ends. The CDR3 has 11 residues. The CDR3 spells CASSTPGPQHF. CDR3 nucleotide sequence: TGTGCCAGCAGCACCCCAGGGCCCCAGCATTTT.

The chain combines TRBV29-1 with TRBJ1-1; D may be TRBD1 (6 bases). From germline, CDR1 is SQVTM and CDR2 ANQGSEA. This CDR3 is 13 amino acids long. Trimming took 4 bases from V and 3 from J, leaving 12 bases between them. CDR3 residues: CSVVTGWDTEAFF. The CDR3 coding sequence is TGCAGCGTTGTGACAGGTTGGGACACTGAAGCTTTCTTT.

The chain links TRBV10-1 to TRBJ2-1, with TRBD2 matching over 8 bases. Germline V CDR1 and CDR2: WNHNN, SYGVQD (reference sequence). V lost 0 bases, J lost 3 bases, and 4 bases stayed unmatched. CDR3 length: 16 residues. DNA of the CDR3: TGCGCCAGCAGTGAGTCACCGGGGGGGGGCTACAATGAGCAGTTCTTC. This sequence encodes CASSESPGGGYNEQFF.

V is TRBV10-3 and J is TRBJ1-2; TRBD1 agrees at 7 bases. Trimming removed 8 bases from V and 4 bases from J; junction bases left unmatched: 4. This CDR3 is built from 12 residues. CDR1 and CDR2 from the germline V gene are ENHRY and SYGVKD. The CDR3 sequence is CAIRGQTYGYTF. The CDR3 DNA follows: TGTGCCATCCGGGGACAGACCTATGGCTACACCTTC.

The chain uses TRBV10-3 and TRBJ2-1; the D gene is possibly TRBD2 (5 bases). The germline gives CDR1 ENHRY, CDR2 SYGVKD. The length of the CDR3 is 15 residues. V was trimmed by 2 bases and J by 5 bases, leaving 13 bases between them. In DNA, the CDR3 is TGTGCCATCAGTGAGGTGGGAGCAACCCACAATGAGCAGTTCTTC. The encoded protein is CAISEVGATHNEQFF.

This clone was recorded only once. V gene TRBV5-4 combines with J gene TRBJ1-2; 8 nucleotides align to TRBD1. The germline CDR1 and CDR2 sequences are SGHNT and YYREEE (reference sequence). This CDR3 is built from 14 residues. V lost 0 bases and J lost 2; bases outside the gene matches: 0. The CDR3 region is CASSLGQGNYGYTF. CDR3 DNA: TGTGCCAGCAGCTTGGGACAGGGGAACTATGGCTACACCTTC. Looking up the rest from reference TRBV5-4 and TRBJ1-2 gives the full variable domain: ETGVTQSPTHLIKTRGQQVTLRCSSQSGHNTVSWYQQALGQGPQFIFQYYREEENGRGNFPPRFSGLQFPNYSSELNVNALELDDSALYLCASSLGQGNYGYTFGSGTRLTVV.

J is TRBJ1-1 and V is TRBV6-1; no firm D call. V dropped 5 bases and J dropped 7 bases, with 17 bases sitting between them. Per germline, CDR1 MNHNS and CDR2 SASEGT. This CDR3 contains 14 residues. CDR3 region: CASSREALSREAFF. CDR3 DNA: TGTGCCAGCAGTCGGGAGGCCCTCTCCCGTGAAGCTTTCTTT.

The chain couples TRBV7-9 to TRBJ1-1; D unclear. This CDR3 has 13 amino acids. The germline CDR1 and CDR2 sequences are SEHNR and FQNEAQ (reference sequence). V was clipped by 4 bases and J by 1 base, with 7 bases between them. CDR3 sequence (DNA): TGTGCCAGCAGCTCCCAGCGGAACACTGAAGCTTTCTTT. Protein: CASSSQRNTEAFF.

CDR3 nucleotide sequence: TGTGCCAGCAGCTTGAAGATAATGGGACTGGGTAATGAAAAACTGTTTTTT. Translated, it gives CASSLKIMGLGNEKLFF. The chain has TRBV5-4 and TRBJ1-4; TRBD1 is a possible D gene (5 bases). The CDR3 runs to 17 residues. V was clipped by 1 base and J by 4 bases, with 17 bases between them. The germline CDR1 and CDR2 sequences are SGHNT and YYREEE (reference sequence). Using reference TRBV5-4 and TRBJ1-4 for the parts outside the CDR3, the full variable domain is ETGVTQSPTHLIKTRGQQVTLRCSSQSGHNTVSWYQQALGQGPQFIFQYYREEENGRGNFPPRFSGLQFPNYSSELNVNALELDDSALYLCASSLKIMGLGNEKLFFGSGTQLSVL.

The chain carries TRBV5-1 and TRBJ2-5; 8 nucleotides agree with TRBD2. CDR1 and CDR2 (germline): SGHRS, YFSETQ. Unmatched junction bases numbered 10, after V lost 4 bases and J lost 5 bases. This CDR3 comprises 15 residues. Written as DNA, the CDR3 is TGCGCCAGCAGCGAGTCGGTAGCGGGGATGGAGACCCAGTACTTC. It specifies CASSESVAGMETQYF.

V is TRBV7-2 and J is TRBJ1-2; 8 bases line up with TRBD1. The CDR3 has 13 amino acids. The V gene end was trimmed by 4 bases and the J gene end by 7 bases; junction bases not matched to a gene: 5. CDR1 and CDR2 (germline): SGHTA, FQGNSA. The CDR3 protein is CASSSDRVRGYTF. CDR3 nucleotide sequence: TGTGCCAGCAGCTCGGACAGGGTTCGTGGCTACACCTTC.

The rearrangement joins TRBV5-6 to TRBJ1-4, with a possible D match to TRBD1 (5 bases). This CDR3 is 17 amino acids long. V gave up 1 base and J gave up 6 bases, with 19 bases separating them. Germline V gene sequence: CDR1 SGHDT, CDR2 YYEEEE. In nucleotides, the CDR3 is TGTGCCAGCAGCTTGACAGGAGATCTGGGTTTTGATGAAAAACTGTTTTTT. The encoded protein is CASSLTGDLGFDEKLFF.

The V and J genes are TRBV7-9 and TRBJ2-7; possibly TRBD1 for D (6 bases). The CDR3 contains 14 residues. Trimming stripped 4 bases from V and 2 bases from J, with 12 bases between. Germline CDR1 reads SEHNR; CDR2 reads FQNEAQ (reference sequence). The CDR3 DNA reads as TGTGCCAGCAGCTCTACAGGGAAACCCTACGAGCAGTACTTC. Amino acid sequence: CASSSTGKPYEQYF.

V and J are TRBV7-6 and TRBJ2-7; perhaps TRBD1 as D (6 bases). This CDR3 is 15 amino acids long. Trimming took 5 bases from V and 3 from J, leaving 17 bases between them. The germline CDR1 and CDR2 sequences are SGHVS and FNYEAQ. Here the CDR3 DNA reads TGTGCCAGCAGCCCCGAAATGGGCAGGGGCTACGAGCAGTACTTC. This codes for CASSPEMGRGYEQYF. Full variable domain (missing parts from reference TRBV7-6 and TRBJ2-7): GAGVSQSPRYKVTKRGQDVALRCDPISGHVSLYWYRQALGQGPEFLTYFNYEAQQDKSGLPNDRFSAERPEGSISTLTIQRTEQRDSAMYRCASSPEMGRGYEQYFGPGTRLTVT.

V is TRBV5-5 and J is TRBJ2-7, with TRBD1 matching over 8 bases. CDR3 size: 15 residues. Germline lookup yields CDR1 SGHKS and CDR2 YYEKEE (reference sequence). The junction had 11 bases not matched to a gene; V was cut back by 6 bases and J by 3 bases. The CDR3 nucleotides are TGTGCCAGCACCTGGGCGGGACAGGCCTTCTACGAGCAGTACTTC. It specifies CASTWAGQAFYEQYF.

This chain connects TRBV6-1 to TRBJ1-2; perhaps TRBD1 as D (6 bases). V gave up 0 bases and J gave up 5 bases, with 13 bases separating them. Germline V gene lookup returns CDR1 MNHNS and CDR2 SASEGT. The length of the CDR3 is 15 residues. CDR3 coding DNA: TGTGCCAGCAGTGAAGCAAGGGGGGGAAGGTATGGCTACACCTTC. Translating gives CASSEARGGRYGYTF.

This clone was found once. The chain joins TRBV29-1 to TRBJ1-3; 8 positions match TRBD1. This CDR3 contains 13 residues. The V and J ends lost 4 bases and 2 bases, in that order; junction bases with no gene match: 1. Germline V gives CDR1 SQVTM, CDR2 ANQGSEA. CDR3 loop: CSVVQGAGNTIYF. The CDR3 bases are TGCAGCGTTGTACAGGGGGCTGGAAACACCATATATTTT.